This TCR beta chain was identified during a study of molecular identifiers for immune sequencing clone quantification. One entry per CDR3 protein, called by TCRdb with MiXCR from the PCR reads. The table includes about 510,000 distinct CDR3 sequences, around a fifth detected once. CDR1 is SQVTM and CDR2 is ANQGSEA in the germline V gene. CDR3 length equals 12 residues. Trimming took off 4 bases at V and 5 bases at J, with 11 bases between the two ends. Points from the study as a whole: Among effectors, clones above 20 RNA copies held over 97% of molecules; among naive cells, under 1%. The study reportedly detected spiked Jurkat TCR RNA from one cell among around 1 million naive cells.

This clonotype has just a few counts. Antigen specificity is unknown. The J gene is TRBJ2-5, the V gene TRBV29-1; D gene ambiguous. Sequenced material: naive CD8+ T cells from blood, with Jurkat cell RNA spiked in. Subset meaning: FACS-sorted CD8+CD4-CCR7+CD45RA+ naive T cells. The receptor's source is a human donor in good health. Some libraries in this study had Jurkat cell RNA spiked in. For the CDR3, the DNA is TGCAGCGTTGGAAATCGGCGGGAGACCCAGTACTTC. Translated, it gives CSVGNRRETQYF.